Sequencing of this T cell receptor (beta chain) was carried out in a study of blood T cells in healthy people across ages. A J-beta primer mix and a sample-barcoded 5' primer were used in a second PCR of roughly 6 to 12 cycles. TCRdb independently ran MiXCR on the 5' RACE reads; one entry per CDR3 protein. The sample holds hundreds of thousands of distinct CDR3 sequences, 22% seen once. Comments on this clonotype: What it recognizes is unknown.

General observations from the study: In older individuals, TCR beta diversity per million T cells was lower, falling roughly linearly with age.

Germline V gene data show CDR1 as SQVTM and CDR2 as ANQGSEA. This CDR3 has 15 amino acids. V dropped 3 bases and J dropped 0 bases, with 14 bases sitting between them. V gene TRBV29-1 combines with J gene TRBJ1-2; no clear D. The material sequenced was blood. This clonotype was sampled from a man aged 70 or older in good health. The CDR3 sequence is CSVESIRLANYGYTF. CDR3 bases: TGCAGCGTTGAGTCTATCAGGCTAGCTAACTATGGCTACACCTTC.